The sequence of this TCR beta chain was determined in a study of cytomegalovirus exposure and HLA in healthy donors. With 60 Vbeta and 13 Jbeta primers, the PCR was carried out. Libraries were prepared by immunoSEQ multiplex PCR; TCRdb keeps only in-frame clonotypes and omits some of them. Among about 160,000 clones listed, less than 85% were seen once. Germline lookup yields CDR1 LNHDA and CDR2 SQIVND (reference sequence). The CDR3 extends over 17 amino acids. Trimming removed 3 bases from V and 6 bases from J; junction bases left unmatched: 8. The V call is TRBV19, the J call TRBJ2-2, with 12 bases matching TRBD1. The TCR originated in a man in his 60s in good health and CMV-seronegative. The specimen sequenced was PBMCs. The CDR3, as DNA: TGTGCCAGTAGTATGTCGAGGGACAGGGGGCGGGCCGGGGAGCTGTTTTTT. Its protein product is CASSMSRDRGRAGELFF.